Listed below are T cell receptor beta chains from one sample, sequenced in a study of cytomegalovirus exposure and HLA in healthy donors. Only in-frame clones appear in the TCRdb table, and some are missing; sequencing was by immunoSEQ multiplex PCR. The sample holds 150,000 to 180,000 clones, about three quarters seen once. Sequencing input: PBMCs. The receptors originated from a woman aged 35 to 49 in good health and CMV-seronegative. Both conserved end residues are part of each CDR3. A D gene is named only where the DNA matches it firmly. Clone sizes are given selectively: once, few, many, or a class where the clone is expanded.

d_gene: TRBD1
j_gene: TRBJ2-7
len: 15
v_gene: TRBV6-1
abundance: NA
CDR3aa: CASSELGTGPYEQYF
CDR3nt: TGTGCCAGCAGTGAATTAGGGACAGGGCCTTACGAGCAGTACTTC

d_gene: TRBD2
j_gene: TRBJ2-7
len: 13
v_gene: TRBV19
abundance: NA
CDR3aa: CASSIAGGYEQYF
CDR3nt: TGTGCCAGTAGTATAGCGGGGGGCTACGAGCAGTACTTC

d_gene: TRBD2
j_gene: TRBJ2-1
len: 14
v_gene: TRBV10-3
abundance: once
CDR3aa: CAIRGLAGIDEQFF
CDR3nt: TGTGCCATCCGGGGACTAGCGGGAATAGATGAGCAGTTCTTC

d_gene: TRBD1
j_gene: TRBJ1-2
len: 17
v_gene: TRBV28
abundance: NA
CDR3aa: CASTPFDRGRTNYGYTF
CDR3nt: TGTGCCAGCACCCCCTTCGACAGGGGGCGAACTAACTATGGCTACACCTTC

d_gene: TRBD2
j_gene: TRBJ2-1
len: 14
v_gene: TRBV10-2
abundance: few
CDR3aa: CASSEGSGSDEQFF
CDR3nt: TGCGCCAGCAGTGAGGGGAGCGGGAGCGATGAGCAGTTCTTC

d_gene: TRBD1
j_gene: TRBJ1-5
len: 17
v_gene: TRBV11-3
abundance: NA
CDR3aa: CASSADRGLTRNQPQHF
CDR3nt: TGTGCCAGCAGCGCCGACAGGGGTTTGACGAGGAATCAGCCCCAGCATTTT

d_gene: NA
j_gene: TRBJ1-5
len: 16
v_gene: TRBV27
abundance: once
CDR3aa: CASSLSSTASNQPQHF
CDR3nt: TGTGCCAGCAGTTTATCCTCGACAGCTAGCAATCAGCCCCAGCATTTT

d_gene: NA
j_gene: TRBJ1-5
len: 14
v_gene: TRBV12-5
abundance: NA
CDR3aa: CASGFSGDNQPQHF
CDR3nt: TGTGCTAGTGGTTTTTCAGGGGACAATCAGCCCCAGCATTTT

d_gene: NA
j_gene: TRBJ2-1
len: 18
v_gene: TRBV11-2
abundance: NA
CDR3aa: CASSLARSRGSSYNEQFF
CDR3nt: TGTGCCAGCAGCTTAGCCAGATCAAGGGGGAGCTCCTACAATGAGCAGTTCTTC

d_gene: NA
j_gene: TRBJ2-6
len: 14
v_gene: TRBV5-6
abundance: NA
CDR3aa: CASRPRGGANVLTF
CDR3nt: TGTGCCAGCAGACCGCGGGGTGGGGCCAACGTCCTGACTTTC